What follows are 20 T cell receptor beta chains derived from one specimen sequenced in a study of T cells in Graves' hyperthyroidism and ophthalmopathy. Amplification yielded TCR beta CDR3 regions, with RNA transcripts as the source. HTBI primers were the set used in a first-round RT-PCR of the TCR CDR3. Each CDR3 protein gets one entry after TCRdb re-called the multiplex PCR reads with MiXCR. This sample yields about 660,000 distinct CDR3 sequences, of which less than 45% are seen a single time; about 7.2% belongs to the top ten. The sample was peripheral blood or thyroid tissue (not recorded which). These receptors were taken from an adult man with Graves' disease, either hyperthyroidism or ophthalmopathy (not recorded which).

The chain combines TRBV24-1 with TRBJ2-7; possible D gene TRBD1, 6 bases. V was cut by 11 bases and J by 4 bases, with 17 bases left in between. Germline V lookup: CDR1 KGHDR, CDR2 SFDVKD. The CDR3 consists of 13 residues. The CDR3 DNA reads TGTGCCAGCAGGGGCCCAGGGGATTACGAGCAGTACTTC. Amino acid sequence: CASRGPGDYEQYF.

For this clonotype: At one boundary the junction diverges from the germline segment, which might be a read error. The V gene is TRBV11-3, the J gene TRBJ2-6; TRBD2 might be the D (6 bases). CDR1 and CDR2 (germline): SGHNT, YENEEA. The CDR3 has 12 amino acids. The CDR3 DNA is TGTGCCAGCAGCGTGGGGGGCAACGTCCTGACTTTC. Amino acid sequence: CASSVGGNVLTF.

The chain couples TRBV24-1 to TRBJ2-1, with 7 bases lining up with TRBD1. The germline V gene encodes CDR1 KGHDR and CDR2 SFDVKD. The CDR3 is 13 residues long. V lost 5 bases to trimming and J lost 7 bases; unmatched junction nucleotides: 4. The CDR3 here is CATSGGQWNEQFF. The CDR3 DNA follows: TGTGCCACCAGTGGGGGACAGTGGAATGAGCAGTTCTTC.

This clonotype was observed many times. The chain links TRBV7-2 to TRBJ2-7, with TRBD2 matching over 7 bases. Germline CDR1 is SGHTA and CDR2 is FQGNSA. V trimming: 5 bases; J trimming: 2 bases; junction bases outside the gene matches: 3. CDR3 length equals 13 residues. CDR3 sequence (DNA): TGTGCCAGCAGCCCGGGACTACCCTACGAGCAGTACTTC. Amino acids: CASSPGLPYEQYF.

Comment on this clonotype: The junction shows a germline mismatch at one end, possibly a read error. The chain has TRBV7-9 and TRBJ1-6, with D possibly TRBD1 on 5 matching bases. The length of the CDR3 is 16 residues. The germline V gene encodes CDR1 SEHNR and CDR2 FQNEAQ (reference sequence). The CDR3 loop reads CASSVAGAGWNQPLHF. CDR3 nucleotides: TGTGCCAGCAGCGTAGCTGGGGCAGGGTGGAATCAGCCCCTCCACTTT.

A word on this clonotype: A much larger clonotype is one base distant, so this may be a read error. The chain couples TRBV20-1 to TRBJ2-5; D is perhaps TRBD2 (6 bases). The CDR3 has 12 residues. Trimming removed 7 bases at V and 1 base at J, with 10 bases between. Germline CDR1 is DFQATT and CDR2 is SNEGSKA (reference sequence). In nucleotides, the CDR3 is TGCAGTGGAACTAGCAGCCAAGAGACCCAGTACTTC. Protein product: CSGTSSQETQYF.

The genes are TRBV10-3 and TRBJ1-1; TRBD1 matches at 9 bases. In germline, CDR1 is ENHRY, CDR2 SYGVKD. V lost 6 bases and J lost 4; bases outside the gene matches: 6. The CDR3 has 14 amino acids. Here the CDR3 DNA reads TGTGCCATCAGGGGGACAGGGACGGGCACTGAAGCTTTCTTT. It yields the protein CAIRGTGTGTEAFF.

The chain is built from TRBV19 and TRBJ1-5; D unclear. Germline V gives CDR1 LNHDA, CDR2 SQIVND (reference sequence). Between the trimmed V and J ends, which lost 8 bases and 7 bases, there was a span of 15 bases. The CDR3 has 13 amino acids. CDR3 nucleotide sequence: TGTGCCAGTGACCGCGGCGTAACGCAGCCCCAGCATTTT. This codes for CASDRGVTQPQHF. The complete variable domain, with remaining parts taken from reference TRBV19 and TRBJ1-5, reads DGGITQSPKYLFRKEGQNVTLSCEQNLNHDAMYWYRQDPGQGLRLIYYSQIVNDFQKGDIAEGYSVSREKKESFPLTVTSAQKNPTAFYLCASDRGVTQPQHFGDGTRLSIL.

The V and J genes are TRBV19 and TRBJ2-7; D assignment may be TRBD1 or TRBD2 (6 bases each). Germline values: CDR1 LNHDA, CDR2 SQIVND (reference sequence). CDR3 length: 15 residues. The V and J ends lost 9 bases and 5 bases respectively, with 23 bases between them. CDR3 residues: CASSLALGGLDEQYF. As DNA, the CDR3 is TGTGCCAGCAGCTTAGCGCTCGGGGGCTTGGACGAGCAGTACTTC.

The chain joins TRBV2 to TRBJ1-3; possibly TRBD1 for D (5 bases). This CDR3 is built from 12 residues. The V gene lost 11 bases and the J gene lost 4 bases, with 12 bases spanning the gap. Germline values: CDR1 SNHLY, CDR2 FYNNEI. CDR3 in amino acids: CASGDLGNTIYF. CDR3 nucleotides: TGTGCCTCTGGGGACCTGGGAAACACCATATATTTT. The entire variable domain, with the rest obtained from reference TRBV2 and TRBJ1-3, is as follows: EPEVTQTPSHQVTQMGQEVILRCVPISNHLYFYWYRQILGQKVEFLVSFYNNEISEKSEIFDDQFSVERPDGSNFTLKIRSTKLEDSAMYFCASGDLGNTIYFGEGSWLTVV.

This clonotype has only one observation. This may be a read error, as it is one base from a much larger clone. V gene TRBV10-3 combines with J gene TRBJ1-6; tentative D call: TRBD1 (6 bases). The CDR3 sequence is 15 residues long. Trimming took 5 bases from V and 3 from J, leaving 11 bases between them. CDR1 is ENHRY, CDR2 SYGVKD, per germline. This chain's CDR3 is CAISKRTDYNSPLHF. DNA for the CDR3: TGTGCCATCAGTAAAAGGACAGACTATAATTCACCCCTCCACTTT.

At least ten counts were recorded for this clonotype. CDR3 sequence: CASSAPDSSNTEAFF. For the CDR3, the DNA is TGTGCCAGCAGCGCCCCGGACAGCTCGAACACTGAAGCTTTCTTT. The gene calls are TRBV7-9 and TRBJ1-1; TRBD1 might be the D (6 bases). There are 15 residues in the CDR3. The germline V and J ends were trimmed by 5 bases and 1 base, with 14 bases remaining between them. The germline V gene encodes CDR1 SEHNR and CDR2 FQNEAQ (reference sequence).

This chain links TRBV24-1 with TRBJ1-5; weak D call: TRBD1 (5 bases). The CDR3 contains 14 residues. Germline CDR1 is KGHDR and CDR2 is SFDVKD. Trimming left V 6 bases short and J 6 bases short, with 14 bases between. The CDR3 reads CATSFGGRGQPQHF. For the CDR3, the DNA is TGTGCCACCAGTTTTGGTGGGAGGGGTCAGCCCCAGCATTTT.

To note about this clonotype: A junction end diverges from the germline sequence, so it may reflect a read error. The CDR3 nucleotides read TGTGCCAGCAGTGGACTCCGGACGAACACTGAGGCTTTCTTT. As protein: CASSGLRTNTEAFF. The chain recombines TRBV25-1 with TRBJ1-1, with D hard to call. The CDR3 covers 14 residues. The germline V gene encodes CDR1 MGHDK and CDR2 SYGVNS.

This clonotype has a single count. The CDR3 sequence is CASSIDLSTEAFF. CDR3 nucleotide sequence: TGTGCCAGTAGTATTGATTTAAGCACTGAAGCTTTCTTT. V and J are TRBV19 and TRBJ1-1; no clear D gene. CDR1 LNHDA and CDR2 SQIVND come from the germline V gene (reference sequence). Trimming removed 3 bases at V and 4 bases at J, with 9 bases between. The CDR3 spans 13 residues. The variable domain in full, completed from reference TRBV19 and TRBJ1-1, reads DGGITQSPKYLFRKEGQNVTLSCEQNLNHDAMYWYRQDPGQGLRLIYYSQIVNDFQKGDIAEGYSVSREKKESFPLTVTSAQKNPTAFYLCASSIDLSTEAFFGQGTRLTVV.

This clonotype occurred many times. The V and J genes are TRBV29-1 and TRBJ2-2, with D maybe TRBD1 (6 bases). The CDR3 has 13 residues. Trimming cost V 6 bases and J 3 bases, with 11 bases left between them. Germline CDR1 SQVTM, CDR2 ANQGSEA. CDR3 in DNA: TGCAGCGTAGGCCGACAGGACACCGGGGAGCTGTTTTTT. This gives the protein CSVGRQDTGELFF.

This clonotype appeared many times. This rearrangement joins TRBV15 to TRBJ2-7, with D possibly matching TRBD1 (6 bases). This CDR3 has 15 residues. The V and J ends lost 0 bases and 1 base respectively, with 10 bases between them. CDR1 and CDR2 from the germline V gene are LNHNV and YYDKDF (reference sequence). CDR3 amino acids: CATSRDHGQSYEQYF. The DNA for the CDR3 is TGTGCCACCAGCAGAGATCATGGACAGTCCTACGAGCAGTACTTC.

This clonotype was seen a few times. The chain combines TRBV2 with TRBJ1-6; 9 positions match TRBD1. J gave up 0 bases and V 4 bases, and 10 bases lay outside the gene matches. The V gene's germline CDR1 is SNHLY and CDR2 FYNNEI. This CDR3 contains 19 residues. CDR3: CASSAFRDRANSYNSPLHF. In DNA form, the CDR3 reads TGTGCCAGCAGTGCTTTCCGGGACAGGGCGAACTCCTATAATTCACCCCTCCACTTT.

The CDR3 reads CASTAGDGYTF. The CDR3 DNA sequence: TGTGCCAGCACCGCAGGGGATGGCTACACCTTC. The chain recombines TRBV12-3 or TRBV12-4 with TRBJ1-2, with a weak D call TRBD1 (6 bases). V lost 7 bases and J lost 6, with 9 bases in between. The CDR3 consists of 11 residues.

In regard to this clonotype: At one of its ends the junction is not consistent with the germline gene, which may arise from a read error. The rearrangement joins TRBV2 to TRBJ1-1; 7 bases are shared with TRBD1. Per the germline V gene, CDR1 is SNHLY and CDR2 is FYNNEI. The CDR3 has 13 amino acids. The CDR3 DNA reads as TGTGCTAGCAGGGACAGCATTAACACTGAAGCTCTCTTT. This codes for CASRDSINTEALF.